This is a list of T cell receptor beta chains from one sample in a study of blood T cell repertoires in COVID-19. The data were produced by immunoSEQ multiplex PCR, yet TCRdb's version contains in-frame clones alone and is incomplete. The top ten hold 10% of the sample, which has some 93,000 clones, roughly 86% seen once. The source material was peripheral blood. These receptors were obtained from a middle-aged man with acute or convalescent COVID-19. The conserved cysteine and the conserved F or W are not part of the CDR3 here.

cdr3_aa j_call v_call
ASSLTSGRANEQF TRBJ2-1 TRBV13
ASSDTAGLYNEQF TRBJ2-1 TRBV10-2
AWSVSGGGTEAF TRBJ1-1 TRBV30
ASSNWTGAANEQF TRBJ2-1 TRBV3-1/TRBV3-2
ASSSKGQGFAPLH TRBJ1-6 TRBV6-5
AISDSLGGNAQPQH TRBJ1-5 TRBV10-3
ASSLDSLRKNTGELF TRBJ2-2 TRBV7-2
ASSIGRERSYEQY TRBJ2-7 TRBV19
ASSITGSYNSPLH TRBJ1-6 TRBV19
ASSQGYSRAQETQY TRBJ2-5 TRBV9
ASSWTTGSNEQF TRBJ2-1 TRBV6-6
ASSFLAGAGEQY TRBJ2-7 TRBV27
ASSYGGPGGVGEQY TRBJ2-7 TRBV6-5
ASSFLAGGPSYEQY TRBJ2-7 TRBV7-9
ASSFLTGRDTEAF TRBJ1-1 TRBV5-5
ASKEPRGNQPQH TRBJ1-5 TRBV19
ASSLQRYNEQF TRBJ2-1 TRBV27
ASSGLAGGETQY TRBJ2-5 TRBV6-6
ASVDRENQPQH TRBJ1-5 TRBV19
ASSFTRGLAEQY TRBJ2-7 TRBV6-1
ASSEDRSNGYT TRBJ1-2 TRBV5-6
ASSITGGRRNTEAF TRBJ1-1 TRBV19
ASSYGDSANYGYT TRBJ1-2 TRBV6-6
AWREGSFQPQH TRBJ1-5 TRBV30
ASSSGDTGWTQY TRBJ2-5 TRBV6-6
ASSPWPGNTIY TRBJ1-3 TRBV27
ASSPMTGGSGYT TRBJ1-2 TRBV28
ASSLLGESTYGYT TRBJ1-2 TRBV6-4
ASSKPDTNYEQY TRBJ2-7 TRBV28
SVGPDGYT TRBJ1-2 TRBV29-1
ASSQGSSGGYEQY TRBJ2-7 TRBV3-1/TRBV3-2
ASSYSRTGDTDTQY TRBJ2-3 TRBV6-5
ATRPYGVYNERQF TRBJ2-1 TRBV27
ASSLGPTSEQY TRBJ2-7 TRBV5-6
SASLPGGTDTQY TRBJ2-3 TRBV20-1
ASSSTSGRNYEQY TRBJ2-7 TRBV5-1
ASSLGGTSGPYNEQF TRBJ2-1 TRBV5-1
ASSEPDRGRTGELF TRBJ2-2 TRBV2
ASSPLKDRDSAEAF TRBJ1-1 TRBV18
ASSVGDNEQF TRBJ2-1 TRBV9
ASSSAGRTEAF TRBJ1-1 TRBV6-2/TRBV6-3
ASSNRQGKNEQY TRBJ2-7 TRBV3-1/TRBV3-2
ASSLQGSVYEQY TRBJ2-7 TRBV7-2
ASSLNEGEQF TRBJ2-1 TRBV7-3
ASSFTGPPYEQY TRBJ2-7 TRBV5-1
ASSIPTGQGFEQY TRBJ2-7 TRBV19
ASSTGGPNNQPQH TRBJ1-5 TRBV18
ASSSGSNTGELF TRBJ2-2 TRBV27
ASSPDSGGTYGYT TRBJ1-2 TRBV18
ASSFRGEQF TRBJ2-1 TRBV6-2/TRBV6-3
ASSRFDRGQANTEAF TRBJ1-1 TRBV19
ASSKDFSRGGELF TRBJ2-2 TRBV11-3
TSSHHRLAGPQETQY TRBJ2-5 TRBV1
ASSWGGTGDTDTQY TRBJ2-3 TRBV7-3
ASSRRGYRGGAEAF TRBJ1-1 TRBV5-1